This T cell receptor (beta chain) comes out of a study of HIV-infected patients and healthy controls. Whole blood was used without fractionation, so all unsorted peripheral T cells were included. Alpha and beta constant-region primers primed reverse transcription of about 500 ng RNA. Alpha and beta chain libraries were made separately by chain-specific third strand synthesis with multiplexing indices. After a brief PCR adding P5, P7 and a second index, roughly 25 amplification cycles followed. Using its own MiXCR run on the 5' RACE reads, TCRdb lists one record per CDR3 protein. This table holds over 15,000 distinct CDR3 sequences, 7% found once. Findings and limits, study-wide: HIV-associated CDR3 frequencies dropped significantly during therapy; CMV-associated ones, mostly rising, changed nonsignificantly.

This clonotype showed up many times. Its target is not known. This CDR3 contains 17 residues. Germline CDR1 SGHKS, CDR2 YYEKEE (reference sequence). The V end lost 0 bases, the J end lost 3 bases, and 15 bases lay between the germline ends. This chain uses TRBV5-5 with TRBJ2-2; D gene unclear. The receptor's source is an adult in good health. Sequencing was done on a sample of blood. The CDR3 sequence is CASSLGPPRSHTGELFF. In DNA form, the CDR3 reads TGTGCCAGCAGCTTGGGCCCCCCTAGGTCCCACACCGGGGAGCTGTTTTTT. Supplemented by reference TRBV5-5 and TRBJ2-2, the full variable domain reads DAGVTQSPTHLIKTRGQQVTLRCSPISGHKSVSWYQQVLGQGPQFIFQYYEKEERGRGNFPDRFSARQFPNYSSELNVNALLLGDSALYLCASSLGPPRSHTGELFFGEGSRLTVL.